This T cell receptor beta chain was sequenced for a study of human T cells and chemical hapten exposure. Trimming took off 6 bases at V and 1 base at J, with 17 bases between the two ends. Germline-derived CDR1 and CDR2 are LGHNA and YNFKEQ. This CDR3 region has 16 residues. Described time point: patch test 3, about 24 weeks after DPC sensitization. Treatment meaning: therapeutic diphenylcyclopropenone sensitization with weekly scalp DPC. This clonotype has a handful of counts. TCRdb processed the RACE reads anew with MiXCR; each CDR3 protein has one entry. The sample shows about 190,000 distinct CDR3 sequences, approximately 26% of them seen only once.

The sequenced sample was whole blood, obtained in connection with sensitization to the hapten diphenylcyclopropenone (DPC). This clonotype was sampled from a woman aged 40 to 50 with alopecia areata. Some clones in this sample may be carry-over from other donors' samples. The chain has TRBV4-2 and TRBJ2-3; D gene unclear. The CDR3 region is CASSTTNVGRTDTQYF. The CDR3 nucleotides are TGTGCCAGCAGTACGACGAACGTCGGACGCACAGATACGCAGTATTTT.